These 12 T cell receptor beta chains share one sample of origin, sequenced in a study of CD8 T cells in Susac syndrome. Roughly 0.45 to 1 ug RNA was reverse transcribed with random hexamers. Each CDR3 protein gets one entry after TCRdb re-called the immunoSEQ multiplex PCR reads with MiXCR. The sample shows about 190,000 distinct CDR3 sequences, roughly nine tenths of them seen only once. Sequenced material: CD4+ T cells from PBMCs. These receptors were collected from a human donor with Susac syndrome.

V usage is TRBV30 and J usage is TRBJ1-3; D unclear. Per germline, CDR1 GTSNPN and CDR2 SVGIG (reference sequence). V lost 4 bases and J lost 4, with 11 bases in between. This CDR3 region has 13 residues. As DNA, the CDR3 is TGTGCCTGGAACTCTCTCCCGGGAAACACCATATATTTT. This sequence encodes CAWNSLPGNTIYF.

This sequence joins TRBV20-1 and TRBJ1-5; TRBD1 aligns across 8 bases. The junction had 13 bases not matched to a gene; V was cut back by 0 bases and J by 9 bases. The germline CDR1 and CDR2 sequences are DFQATT and SNEGSKA (reference sequence). CDR3 length: 16 residues. CDR3 protein: CSARDPQGDSKGPQHF. The CDR3 DNA is TGCAGTGCTAGAGACCCACAGGGGGACAGTAAGGGGCCCCAGCATTTT.

The chain couples TRBV5-1 to TRBJ1-2; D possibly corresponds to TRBD1 (5 bases). Trimming removed 1 base from V and 8 bases from J, with 15 bases in between. CDR1 and CDR2 from the germline V gene are SGHRS and YFSETQ. The CDR3 loop spans 14 amino acids. The CDR3 reads CASSLRRGINGYTF. CDR3 DNA: TGCGCCAGCAGCTTGCGGCGGGGGATCAACGGCTACACCTTC.

The chain carries TRBV4-1 and TRBJ2-5; D might be TRBD1 or TRBD2, each matching 5 bases. In germline, CDR1 is MGHRA, CDR2 YSYEKL. V was cut by 8 bases and J by 2 bases, with 18 bases left in between. The CDR3 is 15 residues long. CDR3 sequence: CASRYGARLQETQYF. The CDR3 region has the DNA TGCGCCAGCCGATACGGGGCAAGACTTCAAGAGACCCAGTACTTC.

This chain joins TRBV4-1 and TRBJ2-5, with D uncertain. The V and J ends lost 1 base and 5 bases respectively, with 8 bases between them. CDR3 length: 13 residues. Germline CDR1 and CDR2: MGHRA and YSYEKL. In DNA form, the CDR3 reads TGCGCCAGCAGCCAAGTACTTCGGGAGACCCAGTACTTC. It yields the protein CASSQVLRETQYF.

The gene calls are TRBV20-1 and TRBJ2-1, with D possibly matching TRBD2 (6 bases). This CDR3 comprises 12 residues. CDR1 DFQATT and CDR2 SNEGSKA come from the germline V gene (reference sequence). V was trimmed by 4 bases and J by 5 bases, leaving 9 bases between them. The DNA for the CDR3 is TGCAGTGCTATCGGCGGGGACAATGAGCAGTTCTTC. Its translation is CSAIGGDNEQFF.

The chain is built from TRBV7-8 and TRBJ1-2; 7 nucleotides agree with TRBD1. CDR3 length: 13 residues. The germline gives CDR1 SGHVS, CDR2 FQNEAQ. Losses at the gene ends were 5 bases for V and 5 bases for J; bases not matched to a gene: 5. The CDR3 DNA reads TGTGCCAGCAGCCGCAGGGACAGATATGGCTACACCTTC. It codes for CASSRRDRYGYTF.

The CDR3: CASSQAPSDTQYF. Here the CDR3 DNA reads TGCGCCAGCAGCCAGGCGCCTTCAGATACGCAGTATTTT. V and J are TRBV4-1 and TRBJ2-3; the D is unclear. Between the trimmed V and J ends, which lost 3 bases and 4 bases, there was a span of 8 bases. The length of the CDR3 is 13 residues. Germline CDR1 is MGHRA and CDR2 is YSYEKL.

The gene calls are TRBV6-2 or TRBV6-3 and TRBJ2-6; D may be TRBD2 (6 bases). The ends were cut back, 4 bases at V and 0 bases at J, with 13 bases in the middle. CDR1 MNHEY and CDR2 SVGEGT come from the germline V gene. CDR3 length: 17 amino acids. Here the CDR3 reads CASSWDSTPSGANVLTF. The CDR3 DNA follows: TGTGCCAGCAGTTGGGACTCTACACCCTCTGGGGCCAACGTCCTGACTTTC.

The gene calls are TRBV27 and TRBJ1-1; no definite D call. With 1 base removed from V and 4 bases from J, the gap between germline ends came to 19 bases. The length of the CDR3 is 17 residues. Germline-derived CDR1 and CDR2 are MNHEY and SMNVEV (reference sequence). The CDR3 here is CASSLLGSSDPGTEAFF. CDR3 nucleotide sequence: TGTGCCAGCAGTTTATTGGGTTCGAGCGACCCCGGCACTGAAGCTTTCTTT.

V and J are TRBV12-3 or TRBV12-4 and TRBJ2-7, with no clear D. CDR3 length equals 14 residues. Trimming cost V 5 bases and J 0 bases, with 11 bases left between them. CDR3 sequence: CASSPAHSSYEQYF. The CDR3 DNA reads TGTGCCAGCAGTCCGGCGCACTCCTCCTACGAGCAGTACTTC.

This chain connects TRBV5-6 to TRBJ1-1, with D perhaps matching TRBD1 (5 bases). This CDR3 is 14 amino acids long. Trimming removed 5 bases from V and 1 base from J, with 12 bases in between. In germline, CDR1 is SGHDT, CDR2 YYEEEE. The CDR3 DNA follows: TGTGCCAGCAGTAGGGGTCGGCCGAACACTGAAGCTTTCTTT. This translates into CASSRGRPNTEAFF.